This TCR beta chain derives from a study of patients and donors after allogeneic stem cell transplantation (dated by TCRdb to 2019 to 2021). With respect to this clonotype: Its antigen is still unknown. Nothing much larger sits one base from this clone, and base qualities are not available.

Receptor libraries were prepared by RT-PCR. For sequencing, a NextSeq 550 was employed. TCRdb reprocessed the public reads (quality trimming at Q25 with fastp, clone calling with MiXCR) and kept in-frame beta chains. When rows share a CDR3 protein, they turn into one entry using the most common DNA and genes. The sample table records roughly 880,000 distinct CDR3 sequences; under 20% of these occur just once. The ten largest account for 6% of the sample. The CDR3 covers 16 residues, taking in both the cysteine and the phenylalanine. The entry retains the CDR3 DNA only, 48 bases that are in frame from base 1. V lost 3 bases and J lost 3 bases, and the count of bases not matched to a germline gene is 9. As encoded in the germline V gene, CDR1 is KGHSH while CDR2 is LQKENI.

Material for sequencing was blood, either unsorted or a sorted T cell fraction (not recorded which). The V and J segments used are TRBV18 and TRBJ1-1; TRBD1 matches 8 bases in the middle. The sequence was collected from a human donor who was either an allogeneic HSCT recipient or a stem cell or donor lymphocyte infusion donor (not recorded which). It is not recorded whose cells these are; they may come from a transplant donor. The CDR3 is CASSPYTRDRHTEAFF. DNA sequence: TGTGCCAGCTCACCGTACACCCGGGACAGGCACACTGAAGCTTTCTTT.